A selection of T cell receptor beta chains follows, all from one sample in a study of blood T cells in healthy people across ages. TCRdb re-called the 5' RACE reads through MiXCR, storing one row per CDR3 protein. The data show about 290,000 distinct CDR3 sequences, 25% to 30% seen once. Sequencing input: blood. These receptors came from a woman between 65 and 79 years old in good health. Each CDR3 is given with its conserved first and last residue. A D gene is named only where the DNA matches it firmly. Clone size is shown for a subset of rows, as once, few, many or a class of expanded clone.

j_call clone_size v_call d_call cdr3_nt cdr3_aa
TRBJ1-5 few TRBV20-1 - TGCAGTGCTAGAGGGGGACGGAATAGCAATCAGCCCCAGCATTTT CSARGGRNSNQPQHF
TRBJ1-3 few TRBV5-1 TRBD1 TGCGCCAGCAGGAAGGGACAGCCTGGAAACACCATATATTTT CASRKGQPGNTIYF
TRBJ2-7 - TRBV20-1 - TGCAGTGCTAGAGGGCAAGGAGCGCAATACGAGCAGTACTTC CSARGQGAQYEQYF
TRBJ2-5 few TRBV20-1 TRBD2 TGCAGTGCAGCAAGCCCGGGGGGACCTCTACGAGGGCAGTACTTC CSAASPGGPLRGQYF
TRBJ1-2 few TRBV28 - TGTGCCAGCAGTCCTAAGCTGAGGGGTGGTGGCTACACCTTC CASSPKLRGGGYTF
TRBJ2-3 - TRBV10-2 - TGCGCCAGCATTGCCGACAGCGGCTCAACGCAGTATTTT CASIADSGSTQYF
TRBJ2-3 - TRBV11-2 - TGTGCCAGCAGCATCCTCCAAGGGCGGGGAGATACGCAGTATTTT CASSILQGRGDTQYF
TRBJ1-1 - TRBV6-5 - TGTGTCGTTGCGGGGTTGAACACTGAAGCTTTCTTT CVVAGLNTEAFF
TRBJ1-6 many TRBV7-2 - TGTGCCAGCAGCCAAGGGCGGAGTAATTCACCCCTCCACTTT CASSQGRSNSPLHF
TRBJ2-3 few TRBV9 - TGTGCCAGCAGCGTAGCAGCGACAGTCACAGATACGCAGTATTTT CASSVAATVTDTQYF
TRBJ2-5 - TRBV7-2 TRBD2 TGTGCCAGCAGCCTGGAGACTAGCGGGAGGCAAGAGACCCAGTACTTC CASSLETSGRQETQYF
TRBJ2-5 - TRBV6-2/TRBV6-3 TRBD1 TGTGCCAGCAGTACACAGGGGATCCAAGAGACCCAGTACTTC CASSTQGIQETQYF
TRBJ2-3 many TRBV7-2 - TGTGCCAGCAGCCTAACGGGGACTTCTAGCACAGATACGCAGTATTTT CASSLTGTSSTDTQYF
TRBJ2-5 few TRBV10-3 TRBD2 TGTGCCTCGGCCGGGGAGGGTATCGGAGAGACCCAGTACTTC CASAGEGIGETQYF
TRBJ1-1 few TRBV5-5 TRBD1 TGTGCCAGCAGCTTAGGACCGGGACAGGGGGCTACTGAAGCTTTCTTT CASSLGPGQGATEAFF
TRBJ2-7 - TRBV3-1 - TGTGCCAGCAGCCAAGCCCAGTACGAGCAGTACTTC CASSQAQYEQYF
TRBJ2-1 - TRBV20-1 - TGCAGTGCTAGGACGGAGTGGAGGAATGAGCAGTTCTTC CSARTEWRNEQFF
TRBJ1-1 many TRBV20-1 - TGCAGTGCTAGTTATGTGGCAGGATCAGAAGCTTTCTTT CSASYVAGSEAFF
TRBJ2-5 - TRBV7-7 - TGTGCTAGCAGGCTAGGGGTGATGGAGACCCAGTACTTC CASRLGVMETQYF
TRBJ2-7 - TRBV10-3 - TGTGCCATCAGTGGGGGAAACGAGCAGTACTTC CAISGGNEQYF
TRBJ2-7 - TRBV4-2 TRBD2 TGTGCCAGCAGCTCTACTAGCGGGAGCCACGAGCAGTACTTC CASSSTSGSHEQYF
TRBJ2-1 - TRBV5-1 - TGCGCCAGCAGCTACCTGACGGTCAAGCCCTCCTACAATGAGCAGTTCTTC CASSYLTVKPSYNEQFF
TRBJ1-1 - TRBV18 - TGTGCCAGCTCACTACCTTTGGCTGAAGCTTTCTTT CASSLPLAEAFF
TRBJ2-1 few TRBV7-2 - TGTGCCAGCAGCCTCGGACACAGGGATGAGCAGTTCTTC CASSLGHRDEQFF
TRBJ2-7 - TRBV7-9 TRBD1 TGTGCCAGCAGTTCCGCACGGGACAGGGGGCACGAGCAGTACTTC CASSSARDRGHEQYF
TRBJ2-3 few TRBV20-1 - TGCAGTGCTAGACTAGCAGCTCGGGATACGCAGTATTTT CSARLAARDTQYF
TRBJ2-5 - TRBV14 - TGTGCCAGCAGCCAAGCCTTCGGGTGGGGGGAGACCCAGTACTTC CASSQAFGWGETQYF
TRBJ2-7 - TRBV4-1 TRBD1 TGCGCCAGCAGCTCTCGCGGCAGACAGGGTACCTACGAGCAGTACTTC CASSSRGRQGTYEQYF
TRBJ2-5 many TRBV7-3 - TGTGCCAGCAGCTCCGGAGGGCAGCAAGAGACCCAGTACTTC CASSSGGQQETQYF
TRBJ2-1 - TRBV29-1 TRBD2 TGCAGCGTTCTAGCGGGAGGTGAGCAGTTCTTC CSVLAGGEQFF
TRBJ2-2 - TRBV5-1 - TGCGCCAGCGCCCGAGGGGGAGAGAACACCGGGGAGCTGTTTTTT CASARGGENTGELFF
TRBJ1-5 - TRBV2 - TGTGCCAGCAGTGAAAGGGGGTCGGTTCAGCCCCAGCATTTT CASSERGSVQPQHF
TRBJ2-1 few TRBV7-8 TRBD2 TGTGCCAGCAGCCCAGCGGGGCGGCTAGCGGGAAGTGAGCAGTTCTTC CASSPAGRLAGSEQFF
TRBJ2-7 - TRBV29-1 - TGCAGCGCGAGGGGGGTGACGGGAGACCACGAGCAGTACTTC CSARGVTGDHEQYF
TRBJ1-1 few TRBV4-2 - TGTGCCAGCAGCCTATCCTGGGGGAAAGAGACTGAAGCTTTCTTT CASSLSWGKETEAFF
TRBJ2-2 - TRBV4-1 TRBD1 TGCGCCAGCAGCCAACGACAGGGCCCGAACACCGGGGAGCTGTTTTTT CASSQRQGPNTGELFF
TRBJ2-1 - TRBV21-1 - TGTGCCAGCAGTTCCCAGCGGGATTCCTACAATGAGCAGTTCTTC CASSSQRDSYNEQFF
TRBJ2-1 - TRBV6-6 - TGTGCCAGCAACCCTCAAGGGGGATACAATGAGCAGTTCTTC CASNPQGGYNEQFF
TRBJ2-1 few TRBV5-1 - TGCGCCAGCAGCTTCCCGACACCCGGGGTAGGCAATGAGCAGTTCTTC CASSFPTPGVGNEQFF
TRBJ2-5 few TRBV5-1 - TGCGCCACGAGCTACTCAGGCCAAATATCTGAGACCCAGTACTTC CATSYSGQISETQYF
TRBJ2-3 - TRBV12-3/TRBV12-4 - TGTGCCACCCGCGACAGAGCATATACGCAGTATTTT CATRDRAYTQYF
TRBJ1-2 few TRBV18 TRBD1 TGTGCCAGCTCACCTTCCCGTACAGGGGGCGCGGACTATGGCTACACCTTC CASSPSRTGGADYGYTF
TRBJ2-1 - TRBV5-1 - TGCGCCAGCAGCTTGGACAGGGCGCCTTATGCCACCTTTTACAATGAGCAGTTCTTC CASSLDRAPYATFYNEQFF
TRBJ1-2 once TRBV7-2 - TGTGCCAGCAGCTTAGAACGGGTTGGGGGCTACACCTTC CASSLERVGGYTF
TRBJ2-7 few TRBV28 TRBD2 TGTGCCAGCAGGCCTAGCGGGAGTATTTACGAGCAGTACTTC CASRPSGSIYEQYF
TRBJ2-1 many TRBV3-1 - TGTGCCAGCAGCCAAGTTCGGGGAACCAACAATGAGCAGTTCTTC CASSQVRGTNNEQFF
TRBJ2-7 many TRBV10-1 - TGCGCCAGCAGTGAGTCGGGCAGGGGCGAGCAGTACTTC CASSESGRGEQYF
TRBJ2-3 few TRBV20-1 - TGCAGTGCTAGAATAGCAGGGCTTAGCACAGATACGCAGTATTTT CSARIAGLSTDTQYF
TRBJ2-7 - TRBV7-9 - TGTGCCAGCAGCGCCCGGGACAAGCAGTACTTC CASSARDKQYF
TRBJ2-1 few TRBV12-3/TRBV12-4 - TGTGCCAGCAGTAACTACGGAGAGCAGTTCTTC CASSNYGEQFF
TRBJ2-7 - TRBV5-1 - TGCGCCAGCGGCTTGGTGGCCGCTACCTACGAGCAGTACTTC CASGLVAATYEQYF
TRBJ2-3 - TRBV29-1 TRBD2 TGCAGCGTGGCCCGGGGACTAGCGGGTAGACGCCCTAGCACAGATACGCAGTATTTT CSVARGLAGRRPSTDTQYF
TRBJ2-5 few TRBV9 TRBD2 TGTGCCAGCAGCGTCATGGCGGGAGCGGGCCAAGAGACCCAGTACTTC CASSVMAGAGQETQYF